This T cell receptor (beta chain) emerged from a study of blood T cell repertoires in COVID-19. Authors' processing steps: Estimation of nucleated cell counts relied on the amplification of reference gene primers. Method: immunoSEQ multiplex PCR; TCRdb's copy keeps in-frame clones and lacks some. V, J and clone size reflect that table, while D and trimming were determined from the DNA. The table lists roughly 200,000 clones, approximately 85% of them singletons. This clone was counted a single time. Source material: peripheral blood. This clonotype was obtained from a man in his sixties with acute or convalescent COVID-19.

CDR3 bases: TGTGCCATCAGCGCGACAGGGAGGTTGGCTGAAGCTTTCTTT. Translated, it gives CAISATGRLAEAFF. The chain combines TRBV10-3 with TRBJ1-1; 7 nucleotides agree with TRBD1. V lost 6 bases and J lost 6; bases outside the gene matches: 10. This CDR3 region has 14 residues. The germline CDR1 and CDR2 sequences are ENHRY and SYGVKD.